These T cell receptor beta chains were read from a single sample in a study of cytomegalovirus exposure and HLA in healthy donors. Sequencing used immunoSEQ multiplex PCR; TCRdb keeps in-frame clones, though not all of them. The data hold under 200,000 clones, with approximately 90% observed a single time. The sample was PBMCs. Source of these receptors: a woman in her thirties in good health and CMV-seronegative. Both conserved end residues are part of each CDR3. Each record gives: clone size, D gene, V gene, J gene, CDR3 DNA, CDR3 protein. A D gene is named only where the DNA matches it firmly. Clone size is stated in some rows and not others, as once, few, many or a class when expanded.

clone size: .
D gene: .
V gene: TRBV7-2
J gene: TRBJ2-2
CDR3 DNA: TGTGCCAGCAGCTTAAGGCAGGCCTACACCGGGGAGCTGTTTTTT
CDR3 protein: CASSLRQAYTGELFF

clone size: .
D gene: TRBD1
V gene: TRBV27
J gene: TRBJ1-2
CDR3 DNA: TGTGCCAGCAGCTACGGGACAGGGAGCTATGGCTACACCTTC
CDR3 protein: CASSYGTGSYGYTF

clone size: .
D gene: TRBD1
V gene: TRBV27
J gene: TRBJ1-5
CDR3 DNA: TGTGCCAGCAGTCTCCGGGACAGTAATCAGCCCCAGCATTTT
CDR3 protein: CASSLRDSNQPQHF

clone size: .
D gene: TRBD2
V gene: TRBV10-2
J gene: TRBJ2-1
CDR3 DNA: TGCGCCAGCAGTGATGGGGGACTAGCGTTGGATGAGCAGTTCTTC
CDR3 protein: CASSDGGLALDEQFF

clone size: .
D gene: .
V gene: TRBV5-6
J gene: TRBJ2-7
CDR3 DNA: TGTGCCAGCAGCGCAGGGAACTACGAGCAGTACTTC
CDR3 protein: CASSAGNYEQYF

clone size: .
D gene: .
V gene: TRBV6-5
J gene: TRBJ2-5
CDR3 DNA: TGTGCCAGCAGTCCTGAGGGGGGGCAAGGAGCGACCCAGTACTTC
CDR3 protein: CASSPEGGQGATQYF

clone size: once
D gene: .
V gene: TRBV19
J gene: TRBJ2-3
CDR3 DNA: TGTGCCAGTAGGGCCGTCAGTATCCCAGATACGCAGTATTTT
CDR3 protein: CASRAVSIPDTQYF

clone size: .
D gene: .
V gene: TRBV5-1
J gene: TRBJ2-5
CDR3 DNA: TGCGCCAGCAATGCGGGGAGTCAAGAGACCCAGTACTTC
CDR3 protein: CASNAGSQETQYF

clone size: few
D gene: .
V gene: TRBV10-1
J gene: TRBJ2-1
CDR3 DNA: TGCGCCAGCAGTGAGTTTAGGGGTGGGCAGTTCTTC
CDR3 protein: CASSEFRGGQFF

clone size: .
D gene: .
V gene: TRBV7-9
J gene: TRBJ2-5
CDR3 DNA: TGTGCCAGCAGCCGGGGGGCGGGCTATCAAGAGACCCAGTACTTC
CDR3 protein: CASSRGAGYQETQYF

clone size: .
D gene: .
V gene: TRBV18
J gene: TRBJ2-3
CDR3 DNA: TGTGCCAGCTCACCCCAACAGGGTACAGATACGCAGTATTTT
CDR3 protein: CASSPQQGTDTQYF

clone size: .
D gene: .
V gene: TRBV18
J gene: TRBJ2-3
CDR3 DNA: TGTGCCAGCTCACCAAGCTTTCCGAGCACAGATACGCAGTATTTT
CDR3 protein: CASSPSFPSTDTQYF

clone size: .
D gene: TRBD1
V gene: TRBV7-2
J gene: TRBJ1-1
CDR3 DNA: TGTGCCAGCAGCTTAGTTCCAGGGGGCAACACTGAAGCTTTCTTT
CDR3 protein: CASSLVPGGNTEAFF

clone size: .
D gene: .
V gene: TRBV27
J gene: TRBJ2-5
CDR3 DNA: TGTGCCAGCAGTTTATTCGTTATTATAACGGTAGAGACCCAGTACTTC
CDR3 protein: CASSLFVIITVETQYF

clone size: .
D gene: .
V gene: TRBV7-2
J gene: TRBJ2-1
CDR3 DNA: TGTGCCACCGGGGGGCACAATGAGCAGTTCTTC
CDR3 protein: CATGGHNEQFF

clone size: .
D gene: .
V gene: TRBV28
J gene: TRBJ1-5
CDR3 DNA: TGTGCCAGCAGTTTACAGTCTCTCAATCAGCCCCAGCATTTT
CDR3 protein: CASSLQSLNQPQHF

clone size: .
D gene: TRBD1
V gene: TRBV6-5
J gene: TRBJ1-2
CDR3 DNA: TGTGCCAGCAGGAGAGACAGGGCAAGTGGCTACACCTTC
CDR3 protein: CASRRDRASGYTF

clone size: .
D gene: TRBD2
V gene: TRBV14
J gene: TRBJ2-1
CDR3 DNA: TGTGCCAGCAGCCTAGCGGGAGGCGGGGGCAATGAGCAGTTCTTC
CDR3 protein: CASSLAGGGGNEQFF

clone size: .
D gene: TRBD1
V gene: TRBV7-9
J gene: TRBJ1-6
CDR3 DNA: TGTGCCAGCAGGCCCGGACAGGGCTTTAATTCCCCCCTCCACTTT
CDR3 protein: CASRPGQGFNSPLHF

clone size: .
D gene: .
V gene: TRBV19
J gene: TRBJ1-3
CDR3 DNA: TGTGCCAGTAAACAGGGCGGCTCTGGAAACACCATATATTTT
CDR3 protein: CASKQGGSGNTIYF

clone size: once
D gene: .
V gene: TRBV25-1
J gene: TRBJ1-2
CDR3 DNA: TGTGCCAGCAGGGACGCGGGGGGCTACTATGGCTACACCTTC
CDR3 protein: CASRDAGGYYGYTF

clone size: .
D gene: .
V gene: TRBV6-1
J gene: TRBJ1-5
CDR3 DNA: TGTGCCAGCAGTGAAGTTACAGGGCTAGGCAATCAGCCCCAGCATTTT
CDR3 protein: CASSEVTGLGNQPQHF

clone size: .
D gene: .
V gene: TRBV2
J gene: TRBJ2-7
CDR3 DNA: TGTGCCAGCAGTGTAGACTTCTCCTACGAGCAGTACTTC
CDR3 protein: CASSVDFSYEQYF

clone size: .
D gene: TRBD2
V gene: TRBV27
J gene: TRBJ2-5
CDR3 DNA: TGTGCCAGCAGCCGTCTGGAGCGGGGGCAAGAGACCCAGTACTTC
CDR3 protein: CASSRLERGQETQYF

clone size: once
D gene: TRBD2
V gene: TRBV29-1
J gene: TRBJ2-2
CDR3 DNA: TGCAGCGTTGGGGGACTAGCGGGGGCGAACACCGGGGAGCTGTTTTTT
CDR3 protein: CSVGGLAGANTGELFF

clone size: .
D gene: TRBD1
V gene: TRBV7-9
J gene: TRBJ2-7
CDR3 DNA: TGTGCCAGCAGCCTGGAGCCGGGACAGGGTCACTACGAGCAGTACTTC
CDR3 protein: CASSLEPGQGHYEQYF

clone size: .
D gene: .
V gene: TRBV10-3
J gene: TRBJ1-6
CDR3 DNA: TGTGCCATCAGTGAGTCGATGCGACGGCGGATTCAAGCCACTGGGTTTCCACCCCTCCACTTT
CDR3 protein: CAISESMRRRIQATGFPPLHF

clone size: .
D gene: .
V gene: TRBV9
J gene: TRBJ1-1
CDR3 DNA: TGTGCCAGCAGCGGCGGATTTGGGGCTTTCTTT
CDR3 protein: CASSGGFGAFF

clone size: .
D gene: TRBD2
V gene: TRBV5-6
J gene: TRBJ2-7
CDR3 DNA: TGTGCCAGCAGCGGACTAGAATACGAGCAGTACTTC
CDR3 protein: CASSGLEYEQYF

clone size: .
D gene: TRBD1
V gene: TRBV27
J gene: TRBJ2-7
CDR3 DNA: TGTGCCAGCAGACGTCCAACAGGGGGCTACGAGCAGTACTTC
CDR3 protein: CASRRPTGGYEQYF

clone size: once
D gene: TRBD2
V gene: TRBV5-1
J gene: TRBJ2-5
CDR3 DNA: TGCGCCAGCAGCCGGGAGGGAGAGACCCAGTACTTC
CDR3 protein: CASSREGETQYF

clone size: .
D gene: .
V gene: TRBV15
J gene: TRBJ2-7
CDR3 DNA: TGTGCCACCAGCAGAGATCGGGCAGGGCTGGACGAGCAGTACTTC
CDR3 protein: CATSRDRAGLDEQYF

clone size: .
D gene: TRBD2
V gene: TRBV5-4
J gene: TRBJ2-5
CDR3 DNA: TGTGCCAGCAGCTTGGTAGTGAGCGGGAGGGCCGGCAGGGAGACCCAGTACTTC
CDR3 protein: CASSLVVSGRAGRETQYF

clone size: .
D gene: TRBD1
V gene: TRBV13
J gene: TRBJ1-2
CDR3 DNA: TGTGCCAGCAGCAATGACCGGGACAGGGGGCGCACCTATGGCTACACCTTC
CDR3 protein: CASSNDRDRGRTYGYTF

clone size: .
D gene: .
V gene: TRBV28
J gene: TRBJ1-3
CDR3 DNA: TGTGCCAGCAGCGCGATTGGCTCTGGAAACACCATATATTTT
CDR3 protein: CASSAIGSGNTIYF

clone size: .
D gene: .
V gene: TRBV9
J gene: TRBJ1-2
CDR3 DNA: TGTGCCAGCAGCCCGGGGGGGACGGAGGCTTCCTATGGCTACACCTTC
CDR3 protein: CASSPGGTEASYGYTF

clone size: .
D gene: .
V gene: TRBV5-1
J gene: TRBJ2-7
CDR3 DNA: TGCGCCAGCAGCTTGGATTTTCCCGCGACGGAGGAGCAGTACTTC
CDR3 protein: CASSLDFPATEEQYF

clone size: .
D gene: TRBD2
V gene: TRBV6-5
J gene: TRBJ2-3
CDR3 DNA: TGTGCCAGCACCCGGTCAGGTAGCGGGCGGGATACGCAGTATTTT
CDR3 protein: CASTRSGSGRDTQYF

clone size: .
D gene: TRBD1
V gene: TRBV4-1
J gene: TRBJ1-3
CDR3 DNA: TGCGCCAGCAGCCAAGACAGGGGGGACACCATATATTTT
CDR3 protein: CASSQDRGDTIYF

clone size: .
D gene: .
V gene: TRBV21-1
J gene: TRBJ1-5
CDR3 DNA: TGTGCCAGCAGCACTGCCGGACTGTTGGCCCAGCATTTT
CDR3 protein: CASSTAGLLAQHF

clone size: .
D gene: .
V gene: TRBV4-3
J gene: TRBJ1-1
CDR3 DNA: TGCGCCAGCAGCCAAGATATGACAGATGCTGAAGCTTTCTTT
CDR3 protein: CASSQDMTDAEAFF

clone size: .
D gene: .
V gene: TRBV7-9
J gene: TRBJ1-4
CDR3 DNA: TGTGCCAGCAGCTTTTACCCCAGCGGGAATGAAAAACTGTTTTTT
CDR3 protein: CASSFYPSGNEKLFF

clone size: .
D gene: TRBD1
V gene: TRBV9
J gene: TRBJ2-1
CDR3 DNA: TGTGCCAGCAGCGTAGGCCAGGGGGTCAATGAGCAGTTCTTC
CDR3 protein: CASSVGQGVNEQFF

clone size: few
D gene: .
V gene: TRBV5-1
J gene: TRBJ2-7
CDR3 DNA: TGCGCCAGCTCTGAGGCCCAGGGCCACTCCTACGAGCAGTACTTC
CDR3 protein: CASSEAQGHSYEQYF

clone size: .
D gene: .
V gene: TRBV5-1
J gene: TRBJ1-4
CDR3 DNA: TGCGCCAGCAGCTTGGCCTTAGGAAGGGGTGAAAAACTGTTTTTT
CDR3 protein: CASSLALGRGEKLFF

clone size: few
D gene: TRBD1
V gene: TRBV29-1
J gene: TRBJ2-1
CDR3 DNA: TGCAGCGTTCAAGGACAGGGGGCTTCCAATGAGCAGTTCTTC
CDR3 protein: CSVQGQGASNEQFF

clone size: .
D gene: .
V gene: TRBV7-2
J gene: TRBJ2-5
CDR3 DNA: TGTGCCAGCAGCTTAGAGGCAGGGGATAAGGAGACCCAGTACTTC
CDR3 protein: CASSLEAGDKETQYF

clone size: .
D gene: TRBD1
V gene: TRBV18
J gene: TRBJ2-2
CDR3 DNA: TGTGCCAGCTCACCACTGCCGGGACAGACCAACACCGGGGAGCTGTTTTTT
CDR3 protein: CASSPLPGQTNTGELFF

clone size: .
D gene: .
V gene: TRBV6-6
J gene: TRBJ2-2
CDR3 DNA: TGTGCCAGCAGTTATGGGACACGGAACACCGGGGAGCTGTTTTTT
CDR3 protein: CASSYGTRNTGELFF

clone size: .
D gene: .
V gene: TRBV9
J gene: TRBJ1-6
CDR3 DNA: TGTGCCAGCAGTAAAGGGCAGGGTGGCTCACCCCTCCACTTT
CDR3 protein: CASSKGQGGSPLHF

clone size: .
D gene: .
V gene: TRBV4-1
J gene: TRBJ2-1
CDR3 DNA: TGCGCCAGCAGCCATAGGATCAGGAATGAGCAGTTCTTC
CDR3 protein: CASSHRIRNEQFF

clone size: .
D gene: .
V gene: TRBV11-2
J gene: TRBJ1-1
CDR3 DNA: TGTGCCAGCAGCTCACCTGGACACAGGGCGAACACTGAAGCTTTCTTT
CDR3 protein: CASSSPGHRANTEAFF

clone size: .
D gene: TRBD1
V gene: TRBV10-3
J gene: TRBJ2-5
CDR3 DNA: TGTGCCATCGCCCAGGGGGACCAAGAGACCCAGTACTTC
CDR3 protein: CAIAQGDQETQYF

clone size: .
D gene: .
V gene: TRBV5-1
J gene: TRBJ2-1
CDR3 DNA: TGCGCCAGCAGCTTGGTCCCCTCGGCAGGATCTTTCTACAATGAGCAGTTCTTC
CDR3 protein: CASSLVPSAGSFYNEQFF

clone size: .
D gene: TRBD1
V gene: TRBV7-2
J gene: TRBJ1-5
CDR3 DNA: TGTGCCAGCAGCCCGCCCGGGACAGGGGTTAGCAATCAGCCCCAGCATTTT
CDR3 protein: CASSPPGTGVSNQPQHF

clone size: .
D gene: .
V gene: TRBV7-9
J gene: TRBJ2-3
CDR3 DNA: TGTGCCAGCAGCCCACGTCTCCCCACGGGGACGCAGTATTTT
CDR3 protein: CASSPRLPTGTQYF

clone size: .
D gene: .
V gene: TRBV4-1
J gene: TRBJ2-4
CDR3 DNA: TGCGCCAGCAGCCAGGGTCACCGGGACTTAAACATTCAGTACTTC
CDR3 protein: CASSQGHRDLNIQYF